The table lists the clone carrying this T cell receptor (beta chain) with many counts. Its antigen is not identified. The germline gives CDR1 SGHRS, CDR2 YFSETQ. J was trimmed by 2 bases and V by 2 bases; bases with no gene match: 7. The CDR3 contains 16 residues. The sample belongs to a study of response to subunit inactivated influenza vaccine. Study-wide points: Few additional T cells are recruited per seasonal influenza vaccination, authors suggested.

TCRdb reprocessed the RT-PCR reads with MiXCR, giving one entry per CDR3 protein. The table shows about 780,000 distinct CDR3 sequences, with roughly 18% occurring only once. The clonotype originates from a man between 45 and 60 years old who received an inactivated influenza vaccine. Source: PBMCs from blood, taken roughly 5 days after vaccination. The rearrangement joins TRBV5-1 to TRBJ2-1, with 7 bases fitting TRBD2. The CDR3 region has the DNA TGCGCCAGCAGCTTTCGAGCTAGCGGAGCCTACAATGAGCAGTTCTTC. It is translated as CASSFRASGAYNEQFF.